Each of the 8 T cell receptor beta chains below was sequenced from the same sample in a study of cytomegalovirus exposure and HLA in healthy donors. PCR was performed using 60 Vbeta and 13 Jbeta primers. Assay used: immunoSEQ multiplex PCR; TCRdb lists only in-frame clones, some missing. The sample includes 150,000 to 180,000 clones, 80% of them seen just once. Material for sequencing was PBMCs. These receptors all come from a young man in good health and CMV-seropositive.

The sample holds one count of this clone. This chain joins TRBV6-1 and TRBJ1-4; 7 positions match TRBD1. CDR3 length equals 15 residues. The junction had 11 bases not matched to a gene; V was cut back by 6 bases and J by 7 bases. Germline values: CDR1 MNHNS, CDR2 SASEGT. CDR3 protein: CASSLLRQGSEKLFF. CDR3 nucleotides: TGTGCCAGCAGCCTGCTCCGACAGGGTAGTGAAAAACTGTTTTTT.

The CDR3 DNA reads TGTGCCAGCAGCAAGACAGGGGGGACTGAAGCTTTCTTT. It is translated as CASSKTGGTEAFF. The chain employs TRBV5-4 and TRBJ1-1, with 9 bases aligning to TRBD1. V dropped 4 bases and J dropped 5; count of bases not matched to a gene: 3. CDR3 length: 13 residues. Germline CDR1 reads SGHNT; CDR2 reads YYREEE (reference sequence).

This clone was observed once. CDR3 region: CASTRTGGEYEQYF. In DNA, the CDR3 is TGTGCCAGCACCAGGACAGGGGGCGAATACGAGCAGTACTTC. This chain uses TRBV28 with TRBJ2-7, with 11 bases aligning to TRBD1. Germline CDR1 is MDHEN and CDR2 is SYDVKM. The CDR3 runs 14 residues. The trim removed 7 bases at V and 4 bases at J, leaving 6 bases unmatched.

This clone was seen a handful of times. This chain connects TRBV11-3 to TRBJ1-1; unclear D gene. This CDR3 contains 15 residues. Trimming removed 0 bases at V and 1 base at J, with 9 bases between. From germline, CDR1 is SGHNT and CDR2 YENEEA. The CDR3 region has the DNA TGTGCCAGCAGCTTAGACAGTTCCCCGAACACTGAAGCTTTCTTT. It encodes CASSLDSSPNTEAFF.

The V call is TRBV4-2, the J call TRBJ2-1; weak D call: TRBD1 (6 bases). V lost 0 bases and J 6 bases, leaving 9 bases between the germline ends. This CDR3 has 14 amino acids. Germline V gene data show CDR1 as LGHNA and CDR2 as YNFKEQ. DNA for the CDR3: TGTGCCAGCAGCCAAGATCCCAGGGGCAATGAGCAGTTCTTC. It yields the protein CASSQDPRGNEQFF.

This chain links TRBV19 with TRBJ2-7; TRBD1 is a possible D gene (5 bases). The CDR3 contains 14 residues. Germline values: CDR1 LNHDA, CDR2 SQIVND (reference sequence). Trimming cost V 4 bases and J 1 base, with 11 bases left between them. For the CDR3, the DNA is TGTGCCAGTAGTAAACAGGCGCTATCCTACGAGCAGTACTTC. It translates to CASSKQALSYEQYF.

V gene TRBV4-2 combines with J gene TRBJ1-6, with unresolved D. Trimming left V 0 bases short and J 8 bases short, with 5 bases between. CDR1 is LGHNA and CDR2 is YNFKEQ in the germline V gene. This CDR3 is built from 13 residues. CDR3 residues: CASSQDPDSPLHF. In DNA, the CDR3 is TGTGCCAGCAGCCAAGATCCTGATTCACCCCTCCACTTT.

The genes are TRBV28 and TRBJ2-3, with TRBD1 matching 7 bases. This CDR3 contains 16 residues. The V gene end was trimmed by 2 bases and the J gene end by 5 bases; junction bases not matched to a gene: 10. The germline CDR1 and CDR2 sequences are MDHEN and SYDVKM. The CDR3 is CASSLGGDRVEDTQYF. In DNA, the CDR3 is TGTGCCAGCAGTTTAGGGGGAGACAGGGTCGAAGATACGCAGTATTTT.